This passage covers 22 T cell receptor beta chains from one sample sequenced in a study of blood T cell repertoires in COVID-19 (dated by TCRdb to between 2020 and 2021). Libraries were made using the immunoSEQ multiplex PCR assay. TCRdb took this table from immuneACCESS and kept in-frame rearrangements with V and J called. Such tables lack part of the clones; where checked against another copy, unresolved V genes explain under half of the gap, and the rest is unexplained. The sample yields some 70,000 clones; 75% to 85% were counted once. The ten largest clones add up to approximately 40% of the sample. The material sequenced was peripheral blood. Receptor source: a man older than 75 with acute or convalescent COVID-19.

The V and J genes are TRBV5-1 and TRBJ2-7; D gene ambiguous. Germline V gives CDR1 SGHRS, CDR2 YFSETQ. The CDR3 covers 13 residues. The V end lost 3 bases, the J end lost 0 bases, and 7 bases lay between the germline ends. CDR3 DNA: TGCGCCAGCAGCTATACAGCCTCCTACGAGCAGTACTTC. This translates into CASSYTASYEQYF.

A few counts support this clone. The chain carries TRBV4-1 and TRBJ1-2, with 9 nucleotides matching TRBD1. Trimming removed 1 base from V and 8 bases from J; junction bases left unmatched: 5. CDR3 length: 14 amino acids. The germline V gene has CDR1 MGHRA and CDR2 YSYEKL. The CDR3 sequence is CASSQVDRGKGYTF. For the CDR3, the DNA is TGCGCCAGCAGCCAAGTCGACAGGGGGAAAGGCTACACCTTC.

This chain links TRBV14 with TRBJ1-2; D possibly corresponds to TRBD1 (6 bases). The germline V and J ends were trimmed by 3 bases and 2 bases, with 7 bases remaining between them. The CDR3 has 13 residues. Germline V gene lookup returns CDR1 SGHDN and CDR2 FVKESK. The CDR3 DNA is TGTGCCAGCAGCCAGGACAGAAACTATGGCTACACCTTC. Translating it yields CASSQDRNYGYTF.

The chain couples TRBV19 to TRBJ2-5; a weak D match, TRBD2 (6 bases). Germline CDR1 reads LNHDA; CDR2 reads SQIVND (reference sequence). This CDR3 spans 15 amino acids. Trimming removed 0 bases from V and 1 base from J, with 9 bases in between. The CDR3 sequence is CASSIEGLAQETQYF. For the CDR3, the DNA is TGTGCCAGTAGTATAGAGGGACTTGCCCAAGAGACCCAGTACTTC.

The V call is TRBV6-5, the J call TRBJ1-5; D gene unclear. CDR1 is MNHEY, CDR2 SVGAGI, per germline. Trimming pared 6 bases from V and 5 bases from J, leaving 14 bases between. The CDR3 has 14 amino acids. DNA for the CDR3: TGTGCCAGCAGCCGTAGCGAATCTTATCAGCCCCAGCATTTT. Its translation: CASSRSESYQPQHF.

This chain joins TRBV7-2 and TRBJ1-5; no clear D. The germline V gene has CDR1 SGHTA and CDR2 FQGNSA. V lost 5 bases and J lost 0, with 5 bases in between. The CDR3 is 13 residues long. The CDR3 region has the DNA TGTGCCAGCAGCGTAAATAGCAATCAGCCCCAGCATTTT. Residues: CASSVNSNQPQHF.

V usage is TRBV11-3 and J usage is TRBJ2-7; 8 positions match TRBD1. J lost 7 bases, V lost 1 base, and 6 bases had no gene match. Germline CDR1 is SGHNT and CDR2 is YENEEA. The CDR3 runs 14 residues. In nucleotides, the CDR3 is TGTGCCAGCAGCTTAGCCGGACAGGGTTGGGAGCAGTACTTC. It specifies CASSLAGQGWEQYF.

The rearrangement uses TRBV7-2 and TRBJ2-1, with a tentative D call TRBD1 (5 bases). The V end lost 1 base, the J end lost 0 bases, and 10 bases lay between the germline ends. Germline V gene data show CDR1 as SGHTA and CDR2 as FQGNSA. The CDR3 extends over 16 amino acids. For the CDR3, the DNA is TGTGCCAGCAGCTTAGTCCACAGGACCTCCTACAATGAGCAGTTCTTC. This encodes CASSLVHRTSYNEQFF.

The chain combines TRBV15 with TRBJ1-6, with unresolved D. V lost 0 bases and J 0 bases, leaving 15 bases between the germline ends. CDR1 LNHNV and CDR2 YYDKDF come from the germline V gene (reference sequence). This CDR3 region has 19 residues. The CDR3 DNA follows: TGTGCCACCAGCAGAGATGGGCAGGCTCTTAGCTCCTATAATTCACCCCTCCACTTT. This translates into CATSRDGQALSSYNSPLHF.

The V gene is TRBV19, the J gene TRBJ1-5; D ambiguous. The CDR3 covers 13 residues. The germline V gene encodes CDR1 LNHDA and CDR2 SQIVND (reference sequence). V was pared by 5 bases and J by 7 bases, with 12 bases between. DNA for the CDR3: TGTGCCAGTAGTCACCAACACAGACAGCCCCAGCATTTT. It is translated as CASSHQHRQPQHF.

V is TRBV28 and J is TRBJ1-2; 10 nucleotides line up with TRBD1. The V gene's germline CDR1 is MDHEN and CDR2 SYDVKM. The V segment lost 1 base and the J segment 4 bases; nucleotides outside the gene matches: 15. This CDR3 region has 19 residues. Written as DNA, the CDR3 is TGTGCCAGCAGTTTATATGGAGGGACAGGGGTGGTTAATAGCTATGGCTACACCTTC. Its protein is CASSLYGGTGVVNSYGYTF.

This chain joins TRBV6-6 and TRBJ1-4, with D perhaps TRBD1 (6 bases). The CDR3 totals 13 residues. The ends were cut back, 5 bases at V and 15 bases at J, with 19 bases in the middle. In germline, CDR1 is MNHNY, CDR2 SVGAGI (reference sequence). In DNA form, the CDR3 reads TGTGCCAGCAGTCCCAGGGGAATGGGTCTGATGTTTTTT. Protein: CASSPRGMGLMFF.

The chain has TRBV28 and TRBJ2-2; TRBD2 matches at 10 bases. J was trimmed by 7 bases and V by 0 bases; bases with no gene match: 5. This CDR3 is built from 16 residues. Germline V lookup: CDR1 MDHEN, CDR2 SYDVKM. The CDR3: CASSLWLAGANGELFF. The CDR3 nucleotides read TGTGCCAGCAGTTTATGGCTAGCGGGAGCGAACGGGGAGCTGTTTTTT. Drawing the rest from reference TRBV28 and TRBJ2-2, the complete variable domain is DVKVTQSSRYLVKRTGEKVFLECVQDMDHENMFWYRQDPGLGLRLIYFSYDVKMKEKGDIPEGYSVSREKKERFSLILESASTNQTSMYLCASSLWLAGANGELFFGEGSRLTVL.

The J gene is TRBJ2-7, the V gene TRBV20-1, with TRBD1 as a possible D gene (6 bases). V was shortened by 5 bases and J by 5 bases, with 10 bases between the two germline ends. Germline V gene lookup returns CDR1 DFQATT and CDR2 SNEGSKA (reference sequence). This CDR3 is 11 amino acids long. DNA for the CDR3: TGCAGTGCTGACAGGTTTGACGAGCAGTACTTC. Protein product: CSADRFDEQYF.

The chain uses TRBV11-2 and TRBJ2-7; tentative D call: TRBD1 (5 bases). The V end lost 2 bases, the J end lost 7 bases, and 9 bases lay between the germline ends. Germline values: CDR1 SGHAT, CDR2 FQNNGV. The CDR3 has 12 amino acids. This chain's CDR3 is CASSLSGWEQYF. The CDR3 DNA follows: TGTGCCAGCAGCTTATCAGGGTGGGAGCAGTACTTC.

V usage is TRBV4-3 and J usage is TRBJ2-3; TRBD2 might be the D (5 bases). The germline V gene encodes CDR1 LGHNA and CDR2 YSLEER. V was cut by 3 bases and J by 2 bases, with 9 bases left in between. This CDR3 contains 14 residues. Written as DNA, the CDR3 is TGCGCCAGCAGCCATGGACTTTACACAGATACGCAGTATTTT. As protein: CASSHGLYTDTQYF.

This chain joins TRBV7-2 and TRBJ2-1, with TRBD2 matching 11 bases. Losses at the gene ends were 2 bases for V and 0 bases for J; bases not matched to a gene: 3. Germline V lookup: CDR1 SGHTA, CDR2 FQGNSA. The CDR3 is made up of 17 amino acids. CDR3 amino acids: CASSLRLAGGSYNEQFF. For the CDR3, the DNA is TGTGCCAGCAGCTTAAGGCTAGCGGGAGGCTCCTACAATGAGCAGTTCTTC.

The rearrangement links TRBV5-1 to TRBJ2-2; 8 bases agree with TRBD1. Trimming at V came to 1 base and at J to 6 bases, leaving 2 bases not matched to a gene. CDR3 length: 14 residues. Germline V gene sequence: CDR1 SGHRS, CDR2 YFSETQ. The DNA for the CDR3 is TGCGCCAGCAGCTTGCCACAGGGGGCCGGGGAGCTGTTTTTT. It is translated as CASSLPQGAGELFF.

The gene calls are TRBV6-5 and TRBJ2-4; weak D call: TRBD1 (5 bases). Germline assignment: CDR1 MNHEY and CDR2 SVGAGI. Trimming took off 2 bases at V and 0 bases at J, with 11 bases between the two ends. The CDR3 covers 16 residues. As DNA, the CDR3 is TGTGCCAGCAGTTACCAGGGTCAGCTAGCCAAAAACATTCAGTACTTC. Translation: CASSYQGQLAKNIQYF.

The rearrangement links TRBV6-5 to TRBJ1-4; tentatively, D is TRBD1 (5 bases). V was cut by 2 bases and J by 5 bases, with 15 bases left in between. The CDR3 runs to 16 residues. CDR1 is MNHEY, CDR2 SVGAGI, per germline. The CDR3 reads CASSYTNGGGNEKLFF. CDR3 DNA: TGTGCCAGCAGTTACACCAACGGCGGGGGAAATGAAAAACTGTTTTTT.

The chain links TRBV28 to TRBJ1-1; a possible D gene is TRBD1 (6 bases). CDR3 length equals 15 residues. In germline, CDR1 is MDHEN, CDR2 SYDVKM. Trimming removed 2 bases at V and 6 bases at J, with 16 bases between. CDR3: CASSLGGRGRSEAFF. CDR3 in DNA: TGTGCCAGCAGTTTAGGAGGCAGGGGTCGGTCTGAAGCTTTCTTT.

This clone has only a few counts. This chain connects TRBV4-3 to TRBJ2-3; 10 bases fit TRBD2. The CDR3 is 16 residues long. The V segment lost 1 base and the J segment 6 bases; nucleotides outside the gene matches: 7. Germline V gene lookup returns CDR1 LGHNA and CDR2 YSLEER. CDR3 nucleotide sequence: TGCGCCAGCAGCCAAGTGGCTAGCGGGAGACCCGATACGCAGTATTTT. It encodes CASSQVASGRPDTQYF.